This TCR beta chain was captured in a study of cytomegalovirus exposure and HLA in healthy donors. Whole-study results and caveats: A missense variant in DCLRE1C was later tied to TCR beta V- and J-gene trimming. Presence/absence analyses treated sequencing depth as roughly uniform across donors.

Primers included in the PCR were 60 Vbeta and 13 Jbeta primers. Repertoires were generated with immunoSEQ multiplex PCR, while TCRdb's copy carries only in-frame clones and drops some. The sample carries 90,000 to 120,000 clones, around four fifths recorded once. To note about this clone: Its antigen is not identified.

Sequencing input: PBMCs. This TCR came from a man younger than 45 in good health and CMV-seronegative.

DNA of the CDR3: TGTGCCAGCAGTCAAGGGGTTGGGAACTACGAGCAGTACTTC. It specifies CASSQGVGNYEQYF. The rearrangement joins TRBV6-6 to TRBJ2-7; a weak D match, TRBD1 (5 bases). Germline V lookup: CDR1 MNHNY, CDR2 SVGAGI (reference sequence). The CDR3 spans 14 residues. V lost 5 bases and J lost 3, with 14 bases in between.